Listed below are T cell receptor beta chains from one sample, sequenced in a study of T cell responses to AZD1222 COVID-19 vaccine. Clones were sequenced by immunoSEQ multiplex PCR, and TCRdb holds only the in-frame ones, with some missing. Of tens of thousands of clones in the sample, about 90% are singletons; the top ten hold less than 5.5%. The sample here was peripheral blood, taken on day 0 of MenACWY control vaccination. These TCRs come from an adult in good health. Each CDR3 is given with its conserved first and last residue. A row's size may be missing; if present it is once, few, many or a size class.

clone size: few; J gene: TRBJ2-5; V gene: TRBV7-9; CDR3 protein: CASSSQETQYF
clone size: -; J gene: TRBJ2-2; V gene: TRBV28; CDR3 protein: CASKSWQGVSTGELFF
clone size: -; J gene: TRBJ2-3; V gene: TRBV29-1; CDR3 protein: CSAARTDTQYF
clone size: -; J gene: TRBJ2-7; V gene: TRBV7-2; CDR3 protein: CASSLGRTSGSGAYEQYF
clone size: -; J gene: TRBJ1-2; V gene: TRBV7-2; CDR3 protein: CASSATGTKKSGYTF
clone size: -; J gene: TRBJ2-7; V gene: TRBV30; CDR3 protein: CAWSVSAGLVKAEQYF
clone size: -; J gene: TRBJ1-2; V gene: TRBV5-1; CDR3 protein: CASSLVGTDYGYTF
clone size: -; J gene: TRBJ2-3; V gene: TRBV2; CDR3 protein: CASSYEGADTQYF
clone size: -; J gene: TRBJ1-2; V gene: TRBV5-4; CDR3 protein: CASSPGTERGYTF
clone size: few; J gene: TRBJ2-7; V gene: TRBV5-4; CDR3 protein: CASSLKGTRGYEQYF
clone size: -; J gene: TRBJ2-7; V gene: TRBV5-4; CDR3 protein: CASSLPGSPYEQYF
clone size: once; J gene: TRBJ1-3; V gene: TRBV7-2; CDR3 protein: CASSLGGVSGNTIYF
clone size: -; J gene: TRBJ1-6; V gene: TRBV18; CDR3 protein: CASSPSGEDSPLHF
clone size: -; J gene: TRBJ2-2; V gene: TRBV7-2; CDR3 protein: CASTPRGPGELFF
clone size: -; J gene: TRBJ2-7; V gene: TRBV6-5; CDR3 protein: CASSLGGFTSYEQYF
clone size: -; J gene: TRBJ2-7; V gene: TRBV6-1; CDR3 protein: CASSEDLVYEQYF
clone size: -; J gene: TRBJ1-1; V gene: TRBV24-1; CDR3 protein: CATSDLHEAFF
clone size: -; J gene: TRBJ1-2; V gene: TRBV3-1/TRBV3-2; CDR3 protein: CASSQGFETGAYTF
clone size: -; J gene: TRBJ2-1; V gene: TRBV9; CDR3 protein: CASSALSGRRGEQFF
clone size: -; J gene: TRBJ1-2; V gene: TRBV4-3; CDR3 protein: CASSQDRGSFYGYTF
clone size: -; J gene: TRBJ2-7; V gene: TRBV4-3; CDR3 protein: CASSQGGQGSNYEQYF
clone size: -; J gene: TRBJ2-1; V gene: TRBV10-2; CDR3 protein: CASSEGPGQRLSEQFF
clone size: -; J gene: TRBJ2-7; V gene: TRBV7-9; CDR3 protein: CASSHDEEKQYF
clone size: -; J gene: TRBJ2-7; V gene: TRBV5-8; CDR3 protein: CASKGIRTGPYEQYF
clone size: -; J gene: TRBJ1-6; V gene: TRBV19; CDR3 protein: CASSVAQGGGSYNSPLHF
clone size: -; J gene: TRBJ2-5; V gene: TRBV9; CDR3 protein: CASSATGGGQETQYF
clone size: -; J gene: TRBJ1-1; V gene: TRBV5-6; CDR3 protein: CASSSDRGQRGTEAFF
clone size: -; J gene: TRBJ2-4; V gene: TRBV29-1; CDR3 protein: CSVQQGGKNIQYF
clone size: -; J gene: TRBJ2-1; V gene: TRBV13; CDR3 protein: CASSADSYNEQFF
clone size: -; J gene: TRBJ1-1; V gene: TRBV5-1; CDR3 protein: CASSLAGGNTEAFF
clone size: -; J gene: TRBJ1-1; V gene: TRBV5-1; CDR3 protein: CASSSLEWDTEAFF
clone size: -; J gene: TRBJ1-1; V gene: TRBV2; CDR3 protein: CASSRTGTEAFF
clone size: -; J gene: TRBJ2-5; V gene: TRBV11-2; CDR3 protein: CASSLSPGRGETQYF
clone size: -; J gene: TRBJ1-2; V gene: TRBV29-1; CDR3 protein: CSVGHYQGYSYTF
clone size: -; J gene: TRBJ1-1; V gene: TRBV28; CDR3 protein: CASSLRATEAFF
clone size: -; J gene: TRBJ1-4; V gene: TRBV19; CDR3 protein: CASSPGQDEKLFF
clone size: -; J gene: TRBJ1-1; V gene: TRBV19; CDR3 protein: CASSIVFSRETEAFF
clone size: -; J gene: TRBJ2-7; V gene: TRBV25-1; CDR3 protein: CASSEPTGEDEQYF
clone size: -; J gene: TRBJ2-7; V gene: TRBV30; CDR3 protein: CAWSVQQSYEQYF
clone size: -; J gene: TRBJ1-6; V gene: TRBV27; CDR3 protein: CASRPDPDLPLHF
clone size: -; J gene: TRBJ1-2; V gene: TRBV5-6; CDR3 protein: CASSVGQSYYGYTF
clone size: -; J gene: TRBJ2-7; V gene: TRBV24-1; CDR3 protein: CATRLAEGYEQYF
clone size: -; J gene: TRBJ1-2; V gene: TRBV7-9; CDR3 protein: CASSRQGGDGYTF
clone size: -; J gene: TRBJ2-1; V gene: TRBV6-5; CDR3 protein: CAITQGDSYNEQFF
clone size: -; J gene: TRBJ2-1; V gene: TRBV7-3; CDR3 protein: CASSPSGGRSNEQFF
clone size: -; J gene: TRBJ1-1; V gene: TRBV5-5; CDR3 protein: CASSDPGQGAFF
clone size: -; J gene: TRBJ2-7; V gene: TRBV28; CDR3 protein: CASSFETKVYKQYF
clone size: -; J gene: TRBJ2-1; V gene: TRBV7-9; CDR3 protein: CASSLGGWNEQFF
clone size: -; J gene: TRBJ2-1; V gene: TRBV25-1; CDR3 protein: CASRQASGEEQFF
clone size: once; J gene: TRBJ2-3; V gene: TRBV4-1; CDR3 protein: CASSQGLAVEDTQYF
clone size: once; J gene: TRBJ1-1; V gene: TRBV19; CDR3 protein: CASSIAQGGGRGTEAFF